The clone carrying this T cell receptor beta chain was counted at least ten times. The antigen remains undetermined. Unique molecular identifiers were present on the cDNA, which also gained a universal primer site by template switching. One entry per CDR3 protein results from TCRdb running MiXCR on the 5' RACE reads. In the table there are 240,000 or so distinct CDR3 sequences, roughly 7% of which are singletons. The record originates from a study of identical twins. The study, taken as a whole, reports: Part of the zero-insertion signal could reflect confounding by invariant MAIT and iNKT cells.

V lost 5 bases and J 7 bases, leaving 15 bases between the germline ends. This CDR3 has 15 amino acids. CDR1 and CDR2 from the germline V gene are MGHRA and YSYEKL. Another study also made use of these data, one on yellow fever vaccine responses in identical twins.

This receptor was identified in a woman younger than 30 in good health. The sequenced material came from memory (CD45RO+) T cells sorted from blood. V gene TRBV4-1 combines with J gene TRBJ1-6, with D possibly matching TRBD1 (6 bases). CDR3 in DNA: TGCGCCAGCAGCGAATCCGGGACAAGCAATTCACCCCTCCACTTT. It yields the protein CASSESGTSNSPLHF.